A selection of T cell receptor beta chains follows, all from one sample in a study of cytomegalovirus exposure and HLA in healthy donors. TCRdb's table, derived via immunoSEQ multiplex PCR, lists solely in-frame clones and lacks some. This sample has some 120,000 clones, with around 67% found just once. The sequencing input was PBMCs. The receptor source for this set is a woman aged 40 to 50 in good health and CMV-seronegative. Both conserved end residues are part of each CDR3. D genes are given only for firm matches. Clone size is given for some rows only: seen once, a few or many times, or a class if the clone is expanded.

j_call v_call cdr3_length clone_size d_call cdr3_nt cdr3_aa
TRBJ2-7 TRBV18 15 NA NA TGTGCCAGCTCACTGGGAGAGGGTTGGGTCTACGAGCAGTACTTC CASSLGEGWVYEQYF
TRBJ2-7 TRBV6-1 15 once NA TGTGCCAGCAGCACACCCTCCCCAGGGCCCTACGAGCAGTACTTC CASSTPSPGPYEQYF
TRBJ2-1 TRBV28 16 NA NA TGTGCCAGCAGTTTAAGGTCCGCGGGACTGGACACTGAGCAGTTCTTC CASSLRSAGLDTEQFF
TRBJ2-7 TRBV12-5 15 NA NA TGTGCTAGTGGTTTGGTACTCCAGTTGGGCCACGAGCAGTACTTC CASGLVLQLGHEQYF
TRBJ2-1 TRBV2 15 few TRBD2 TGTGCCAGCAGGCTGACTAGCGGGGGGGGCAATGAGCAGTTCTTC CASRLTSGGGNEQFF
TRBJ2-1 TRBV18 17 NA TRBD2 TGTGCCAGCTCATTAGCGGGGGCCACGAGCTCCTACAATGAGCAGTTCTTC CASSLAGATSSYNEQFF
TRBJ1-4 TRBV30 14 NA TRBD1 TGTGCCTGGGGGGCCGGGACAGGTGATGAAAAACTGTTTTTT CAWGAGTGDEKLFF
TRBJ2-4 TRBV2 16 NA NA TGTGCCAGCAGTGATGAAGGGAGAGTTGCCAAAAACATTCAGTACTTC CASSDEGRVAKNIQYF
TRBJ2-7 TRBV5-6 14 NA NA TGTGCCAGCAGGGACCAACAGGGCCTCTACGAGCAGTACTTC CASRDQQGLYEQYF
TRBJ2-7 TRBV11-2 13 NA NA TGTGCCAGCAGCTTAGTCAGGGGCTACGAGCAGTACTTC CASSLVRGYEQYF
TRBJ1-5 TRBV14 13 NA NA TGTGCCAGCAGCCTCAGCAGGGGACAGCCCCAGCATTTT CASSLSRGQPQHF